These 7 T cell receptor beta chains were all obtained from the same sample, sequenced in a study of radiotherapy plus CTLA-4 blockade in lung cancer. Assay: immunoSEQ multiplex PCR; the TCRdb copy retains only in-frame clones and omits some. The table records approximately 60,000 clones, roughly 80% of them present only once. The sample consisted of peripheral blood, taken from a patient treated with radiotherapy plus ipilimumab. The receptor source for this set is a human donor with non-small cell lung cancer who had a complete response to radiotherapy plus ipilimumab.

The gene calls are TRBV28 and TRBJ1-5, with D perhaps TRBD1 (6 bases). There are 13 residues in the CDR3. The V end was cut by 2 bases, the J end by 6 bases, with 8 bases between. From germline, CDR1 is MDHEN and CDR2 SYDVKM. The CDR3 DNA reads TGTGCCAGCAGTTTAGGGGGCAGTCAGCCCCAGCATTTT. Translating gives CASSLGGSQPQHF.

Only a few counts were recorded for this clone. The chain is built from TRBV12-2 and TRBJ2-5; TRBD2 is the table's D call and was not checked against the DNA. TRBV12-2 is an annotated pseudogene. This CDR3 region has 13 residues. CDR3 nucleotides: TGTGCAAGTCGCTTCGGTCTACAAGAGACCCAGTACTTC. Its protein is CASRFGLQETQYF.

The chain is built from TRBV7-2 and TRBJ1-1; 8 bases agree with TRBD1. The V and J ends lost 1 base and 5 bases, in that order; junction bases with no gene match: 6. Per the germline V gene, CDR1 is SGHTA and CDR2 is FQGNSA. The CDR3 is made up of 15 amino acids. CDR3 in DNA: TGTGCCAGCAGCTTAGGCAGGGGGCGAGGTACTGAAGCTTTCTTT. Translation gives CASSLGRGRGTEAFF.

CDR3 in amino acids: CASSLGDNFGDTQYF. DNA of the CDR3: TGTGCCAGCAGCTTGGGCGATAATTTTGGAGATACGCAGTATTTT. The chain is built from TRBV11-3 and TRBJ2-3; D is undetermined. The CDR3 runs 15 residues. V lost 3 bases to trimming and J lost 5 bases, with 15 bases between them. The germline gives CDR1 SGHNT, CDR2 YENEEA.

The chain uses TRBV30 and TRBJ2-3; TRBD1 or TRBD2 may be the D gene (6 bases each). From germline, CDR1 is GTSNPN and CDR2 SVGIG (reference sequence). V lost 0 bases, J lost 6 bases, and 13 bases lay in between. The CDR3 contains 14 residues. CDR3 sequence (DNA): TGTGCCTGGAGTGTAGTACGGGGGCCGGATACGCAGTATTTT. As protein: CAWSVVRGPDTQYF.

This clone was counted once. The V and J genes are TRBV2 and TRBJ1-2, with a weak D call TRBD1 (5 bases). V lost 11 bases to trimming and J lost 7 bases, with 20 bases between them. Germline CDR1 reads SNHLY; CDR2 reads FYNNEI. The CDR3 spans 13 residues. CDR3 nucleotide sequence: TGTGCCGTACTAGGGAGGGACCTGGTTGGCTACACCTTC. Its translation: CAVLGRDLVGYTF.

The count of this clone is one. The genes are TRBV5-1 and TRBJ1-4; no definite D call. V gave up 5 bases and J gave up 5 bases, with 13 bases separating them. The CDR3 length is 14 residues. In germline, CDR1 is SGHRS, CDR2 YFSETQ. CDR3 DNA sequence: TGCGCCAGCAGTTCCGGGCCTGGGAATGAAAAACTGTTTTTT. Translating it yields CASSSGPGNEKLFF.